This T cell receptor beta chain derives from a study of control samples from healthy donors and cancer patients. Data came from immunoSEQ multiplex PCR; TCRdb stores just in-frame clones and leaves some out. The profile shows 100,000 to 150,000 clones, roughly 90% of them singletons. The V gene lost 2 bases and the J gene lost 2 bases, with 12 bases spanning the gap. The CDR3 has 15 residues. CDR1 is KGHSH and CDR2 is LQKENI in the germline V gene. This clone was observed a few times. This CDR3 is also generated by other DNA sequences in the sample. The chain employs TRBV18 and TRBJ2-5; D gene ambiguous. This TCR derives from a man between 18 and 35 years old in good health. Source material: blood. The CDR3 region is CASSPRAGGQETQYF. The CDR3 DNA is TGTGCCAGCTCACCAAGGGCAGGTGGGCAAGAGACCCAGTACTTC.